This note documents a single TCR beta chain sequence. This clone was seen only once. The target of this receptor is not known. Per-nucleotide qualities are absent, and no much larger clonotype sits a single base away. This sample was included in a study of blood T cell repertoires in COVID-19 (TCRdb year 2020). At the level of the whole study: Samples from collaborators originated in the United States, Italy and Spain and spanned both the acute and convalescent phases of COVID-19. The material from the prospective study consisted of cDNA or gDNA derived from T cells, B-cell-depleted T cells, or PBMCs. Deeply sampled blood TCRbeta repertoires from subjects exposed to, actively infected with, or recovered from COVID-19 were included in the dataset. A freely available public database, intended as a resource for researchers studying the immune response to SARS-CoV-2, is where the repertoires were released. The samples were drawn from the first 160 participants of the ongoing ImmuneRACE study and from some 1,300 subjects provided by 6 global collaborators. The sample metadata nearly always contained a de-identified subject ID, COVID-19 status, age in years and sex. Where available, HLA class I and class II types were taken from metadata supplied by the sample provider and were not determined by assay-based typing.

TCRbeta CDR3 regions were amplified from genomic DNA by means of the immunoSEQ Assay, a bias-controlled multiplex PCR. The authors processed their data as follows. The number of nucleated cells in each sample was estimated from the amplification of reference gene primers within the assay. To quantify the absolute abundance of each unique TCRbeta CDR3 rearrangement, sequence reads were collapsed and filtered. Productive Simpson clonality was computed per sample as the square root of Simpson's diversity index over productive rearrangements. Entries here come from immuneACCESS through TCRdb and include only in-frame sequences with V and J called. Some clones fail to appear in such tables; in the studies checked, an unresolved V gene covers under half of the shortfall, and the cause of the remainder is unknown. The DNA gave D and trimming, while V, J and clone size come from that table. This sample lists 73,000 or so clones; 83% were detected once. The ten biggest clones cover less than 8% of the sample.

Collaborating institutions collected whole blood in K2EDTA tubes following their own protocols. For TCRbeta analysis, collaborator samples were shipped as frozen whole blood, as isolated PBMCs, or as DNA extracted from either sample type. Study-level results and caveats: Clinical and demographic metadata were provided uncurated, with the amount varying by source and participant.

Sequencing input: peripheral blood. The sequence came from a woman aged 60-75 years with acute or convalescent COVID-19.

The nucleotides read TGTGCCAGTAGTTGGGGGCCTGAAGCTTTCTTT. Its amino acids are CASSWGPEAFF. The sequence is built from TRBV19 and TRBJ1-1; TRBD1 is a weak D gene call, 6 bases matching. CDR3 length: 11 amino acids, cysteine to phenylalanine. The entry retains the CDR3 DNA only, 33 bases that are in frame from base 1. V and J are truncated by 5 bases and 6 bases respectively, leaving an intervening sequence of 7 bases. According to the germline V gene (reference sequence), CDR1 reads LNHDA and CDR2 reads SQIVND. Reference TRBV19 and TRBJ1-1 genes cover what lies past the CDR3, so the full variable domain is DGGITQSPKYLFRKEGQNVTLSCEQNLNHDAMYWYRQDPGQGLRLIYYSQIVNDFQKGDIAEGYSVSREKKESFPLTVTSAQKNPTAFYLCASSWGPEAFFGQGTRLTVV.